The 17 T cell receptor beta chains listed next were all sequenced from one sample in a study of CD8+CD57+ T cells in acquired aplastic anemia. Template material for TCR beta VDJ and CDR3 profiling consisted of genomic DNA. TCRdb itself ran the reads through MiXCR, one entry per CDR3 protein. This sample yields 400,000 to 500,000 distinct CDR3 sequences, of which under 80% are seen a single time; 4% belongs to the top ten. The sequencing input was sorted CD4+, CD8+, or CD8+CD57+ T cells (not recorded which) from PBMCs. These receptors were taken from a human donor in good health, serving as a control.

This clonotype was recorded many times. The V and J genes are TRBV5-1 and TRBJ2-5, with a tentative D call TRBD1 (5 bases). Between the trimmed V and J ends, which lost 0 bases and 1 base, there was a span of 10 bases. Germline CDR1 reads SGHRS; CDR2 reads YFSETQ. This CDR3 is built from 15 residues. CDR3 sequence reads: CASSLGGRTQETQYF. The CDR3 nucleotides are TGCGCCAGCAGCTTGGGGGGCAGGACCCAAGAGACCCAGTACTTC.

The V gene is TRBV7-9, the J gene TRBJ2-3; D perhaps matches TRBD1 (5 bases). This CDR3 has 15 amino acids. From germline, CDR1 is SEHNR and CDR2 FQNEAQ (reference sequence). V gave up 3 bases and J gave up 14 bases, with 24 bases separating them. The CDR3 DNA reads TGTGCCAGCAGCTTCCCCCCAGTGGACACTGATACGTTGTATTTT. Translated, it gives CASSFPPVDTDTLYF.

This rearrangement joins TRBV24-1 to TRBJ2-7, with D possibly matching TRBD2 (5 bases). Looked up from germline, CDR1 is KGHDR and CDR2 is SFDVKD. CDR3 length: 18 residues. Trimming stripped 0 bases from V and 3 bases from J, with 20 bases between. In DNA, the CDR3 is TGTGCCACCAGTGATTTGCATTGTAGTTCCCAGGAGGTCTACGAGCAGTACTTC. Translation gives CATSDLHCSSQEVYEQYF.

Only a few counts were recorded for this clonotype. A much larger clone lies one base from this, so it may be a read error. This chain joins TRBV7-2 and TRBJ2-1; D is uncertain. Germline loops: CDR1 SGHTA, CDR2 FQGNSA. V lost 6 bases and J 6 bases, leaving 6 bases between the germline ends. The CDR3 is 11 residues long. The CDR3 protein is CASSHLNEQFF. CDR3 bases: TGTGCCAGCAGTCATCTCAATGAGCAGTTCTTC.

This chain uses TRBV7-3 with TRBJ2-1; weak D call: TRBD1 (6 bases). V was clipped by 5 bases and J by 12 bases, with 26 bases between them. The CDR3 totals 16 residues. Germline V CDR1 and CDR2: SGHTA, FQGTGA. In nucleotides, the CDR3 is TGTGCCAGCAGCACGTTCAGGGGATTGGCCTACAAGGCGCAGTTCTTC. Amino acids: CASSTFRGLAYKAQFF.

The chain uses TRBV2 and TRBJ2-7, with 7 nucleotides matching TRBD1. Trimming cost V 3 bases and J 4 bases; bases outside gene matches: 6. In germline, CDR1 is SNHLY, CDR2 FYNNEI. This CDR3 is built from 14 residues. The CDR3 region is CASSDVGTEYEQYF. In DNA form, the CDR3 reads TGTGCCAGCAGTGATGTTGGGACAGAATACGAGCAGTACTTC.

This chain joins TRBV20-1 and TRBJ1-5, with D possibly matching TRBD1 (5 bases). The CDR3 totals 14 residues. V was clipped by 3 bases and J by 7 bases, with 16 bases between them. CDR1 is DFQATT and CDR2 is SNEGSKA in the germline V gene (reference sequence). CDR3 residues: CSASLGVTGQPQHF. The DNA for the CDR3 is TGCAGTGCTAGCCTGGGGGTAACGGGACAGCCCCAGCATTTT.

The V and J genes are TRBV6-2 or TRBV6-3 and TRBJ2-7, with 7 bases aligning to TRBD1. This CDR3 is 14 amino acids long. Trimming took 10 bases from V and 12 from J; bases not matched to a gene: 21. CDR1 and CDR2 (germline): MNHEY, SVGEGT. The CDR3 nucleotides are TGTGCCACTACTCTAGGGGACAGAGGCTACGGGGCGTACTTC. It yields the protein CATTLGDRGYGAYF.

This clonotype was counted once. The rearrangement joins TRBV24-1 to TRBJ1-6, with D unresolved. Germline assignment: CDR1 KGHDR and CDR2 SFDVKD. The CDR3 spans 14 residues. V was shortened by 6 bases and J by 6 bases, with 11 bases between the two germline ends. The CDR3: CATSSGQPNSPLHF. The CDR3, as DNA: TGTGCCACCAGTTCCGGCCAGCCTAATTCACCCCTCCACTTT.

Turning to this clonotype: One end of the junction is discordant with germline, which a read error may explain. The chain links TRBV9 to TRBJ1-2, with a tentative D call TRBD1 (5 bases). The CDR3 loop spans 12 amino acids. CDR1 and CDR2 from the germline V gene are SGDLS and YYNGEE. CDR3 residues: CASSPDGGGSSF. CDR3 coding DNA: TGTGCCAGCAGCCCCGACGGGGGGGGGTCCTCCTTC.

The CDR3 loop reads CATSHTSGGDEQYF. For the CDR3, the DNA is TGTGCCACCAGTCATACTAGCGGGGGTGACGAGCAGTACTTC. This chain joins TRBV24-1 and TRBJ2-7; 11 bases agree with TRBD2. Germline trimming cut 6 bases from V and 5 bases from J; bases unmatched to any gene: 5. The CDR3 is 14 residues long. The germline gives CDR1 KGHDR, CDR2 SFDVKD.

This clonotype appeared many times. Here the CDR3 DNA reads TGTGCCAGCAGCGGGACAGGGAACCATGAGCAGTTCTTC. This translates into CASSGTGNHEQFF. V gene TRBV5-5 combines with J gene TRBJ2-1, with TRBD1 matching over 9 bases. CDR3 size: 13 residues. V was pared by 4 bases and J by 8 bases, with 4 bases of the junction left unmatched. CDR1 and CDR2 from the germline V gene are SGHKS and YYEKEE (reference sequence).

This chain connects TRBV7-2 to TRBJ2-5, with D maybe TRBD2 (6 bases). The CDR3 consists of 14 residues. V shed 8 bases and J shed 1 base, with 14 bases lying between them. Germline V gene lookup returns CDR1 SGHTA and CDR2 FQGNSA. DNA of the CDR3: TGTGCCAGCGGCTCACGGGACTGCCAAGAGACCCAGTACTTC. Residues: CASGSRDCQETQYF. Full variable domain (remainder filled in from reference TRBV7-2 and TRBJ2-5): GAGVSQSPSNKVTEKGKDVELRCDPISGHTALYWYRQSLGQGLEFLIYFQGNSAPDKSGLPSDRFSAERTGGSVSTLTIQRTQQEDSAVYLCASGSRDCQETQYFGPGTRLLVL.

This sequence joins TRBV7-2 and TRBJ1-5; D not resolved. V was pared by 5 bases and J by 10 bases, with 21 bases between. Germline CDR1 and CDR2: SGHTA and FQGNSA. This CDR3 has 15 amino acids. The CDR3 loop reads CASSIDEAGPNPQHF. Written as DNA, the CDR3 is TGTGCCAGCAGCATAGATGAAGCCGGGCCCAATCCCCAGCATTTT.

This clonotype was detected many times. The J gene is TRBJ2-7, the V gene TRBV3-1, with a weak D call TRBD1 (7 bases). This CDR3 spans 15 amino acids. V was pared by 4 bases and J by 5 bases, with 18 bases between. In germline, CDR1 is LGHDT, CDR2 YNNKEL (reference sequence). The CDR3 DNA sequence: TGTGCCAGCAGCCGGCGACAGGGACTGTTTGACGAGCAGTACTTC. Its protein is CASSRRQGLFDEQYF.

This rearrangement joins TRBV7-8 to TRBJ1-2; D uncertain. The CDR3 totals 13 residues. The germline CDR1 and CDR2 sequences are SGHVS and FQNEAQ. V shed 7 bases and J shed 11 bases, with 20 bases lying between them. The CDR3 sequence: CASKHVGGSGYTF. In nucleotides, the CDR3 is TGTGCCAGCAAACACGTTGGAGGAAGTGGGTACACCTTC.

Remarks on this clonotype: An end of the junction does not agree with germline; a read error may underlie this. This chain connects TRBV7-9 to TRBJ2-3; unclear D gene. This CDR3 contains 15 residues. Germline V gene data show CDR1 as SEHNR and CDR2 as FQNEAQ (reference sequence). The DNA of the CDR3 is TGTGCCTGCAGCTTAGCTCGCCTTGGAGCAGATACGCAGTATTTT. Translating gives CACSLARLGADTQYF.